These 25 T cell receptor beta chains were sequenced from one sample in a study of T cell repertoires in cytomegalovirus infection. Using its own MiXCR run on the reads, TCRdb lists one record per CDR3 protein. The data contain about 490,000 distinct CDR3 sequences, approximately 17% of them singletons. Source material: CD8+ T cells from PBMCs. These receptors all stem from a human donor in good health (CMV status not recorded). Some clones in this sample may be carry-over from other donors' samples.

The chain combines TRBV7-9 with TRBJ2-7; 7 bases fit TRBD1. V shed 3 bases, J shed 0 bases, and the junction held 8 bases outside the gene matches. CDR1 and CDR2 (germline): SEHNR, FQNEAQ (reference sequence). The CDR3 consists of 16 residues. The CDR3 region has the DNA TGTGCCAGCAGCTTTACAGGGGTTGACGGCTCCTACGAGCAGTACTTC. This codes for CASSFTGVDGSYEQYF.

This chain connects TRBV29-1 to TRBJ1-2; D not resolved. Trimming left V 1 base short and J 5 bases short, with 23 bases between. Germline CDR1 reads SQVTM; CDR2 reads ANQGSEA. The CDR3 sequence is 17 residues long. As DNA, the CDR3 is TGCAGCGTTGAAGGGGGTTATGACGGAACAGAGGCTTATGGCTACACCTTC. Translated: CSVEGGYDGTEAYGYTF.

This clonotype was counted between two and nine times. This chain links TRBV9 with TRBJ1-5; the D is unclear. V dropped 4 bases and J dropped 2 bases, with 10 bases sitting between them. The V gene's germline CDR1 is SGDLS and CDR2 YYNGEE. CDR3 length: 14 amino acids. CDR3 protein: CASSTEYGNQPQHF. As DNA, the CDR3 is TGTGCCAGCAGCACAGAGTACGGCAATCAGCCCCAGCATTTT.

This clonotype was detected ten times or more. The chain has TRBV12-3 or TRBV12-4 and TRBJ1-2, with a weak D call TRBD1 (5 bases). The CDR3 totals 13 residues. Between the trimmed V and J ends, which lost 2 bases and 4 bases, there was a span of 8 bases. The CDR3 spells CASSLQGLYGYTF. The DNA for the CDR3 is TGTGCCAGCAGTTTACAGGGTCTCTATGGCTACACCTTC.

This clonotype occurred many times. V gene TRBV7-9 combines with J gene TRBJ2-5; 7 nucleotides agree with TRBD2. The V gene end was trimmed by 4 bases and the J gene end by 1 base; junction bases not matched to a gene: 6. This CDR3 contains 15 residues. CDR1 SEHNR and CDR2 FQNEAQ come from the germline V gene (reference sequence). CDR3 residues: CASSSLRGSQETQYF. The CDR3 DNA follows: TGTGCCAGCAGCTCTCTGCGGGGGTCCCAAGAGACCCAGTACTTC.

This clonotype came up many times. The V call is TRBV5-6, the J call TRBJ2-1; either TRBD1 or TRBD2 may fit D (6 bases each). The CDR3 length is 20 residues. Trimming stripped 3 bases from V and 2 bases from J, with 27 bases between. The V gene's germline CDR1 is SGHDT and CDR2 YYEEEE. The CDR3 is CASSWRGRGAGGGPYNEQFF. The CDR3 DNA sequence: TGTGCCAGCAGCTGGAGGGGAAGGGGGGCCGGGGGAGGCCCCTACAATGAGCAGTTCTTC. Looking up the rest from reference TRBV5-6 and TRBJ2-1 gives the full variable domain: DAGVTQSPTHLIKTRGQQVTLRCSPKSGHDTVSWYQQALGQGPQFIFQYYEEEERQRGNFPDRFSGHQFPNYSSELNVNALLLGDSALYLCASSWRGRGAGGGPYNEQFFGPGTRLTVL.

The V and J genes are TRBV5-1 and TRBJ2-1; 12 nucleotides line up with TRBD1. Unmatched junction bases numbered 10, after V lost 7 bases and J lost 8 bases. CDR3 length: 15 amino acids. Germline lookup yields CDR1 SGHRS and CDR2 YFSETQ. The chain's CDR3 is CASYGGTGGIDEQFF. CDR3 in DNA: TGCGCCAGCTACGGTGGGACAGGGGGCATCGATGAGCAGTTCTTC.

V gene TRBV4-1 combines with J gene TRBJ2-1, with D possibly TRBD1 on 6 matching bases. V was clipped by 2 bases and J by 6 bases, with 17 bases between them. This CDR3 has 16 amino acids. Per the germline V gene, CDR1 is MGHRA and CDR2 is YSYEKL. The chain's CDR3 is CASSQFRDTALNEQFF. In DNA, the CDR3 is TGCGCCAGCAGCCAATTCCGGGACACAGCTCTCAATGAGCAGTTCTTC.

V is TRBV20-1 and J is TRBJ2-7; D is possibly TRBD1 or TRBD2 (6 bases each). The CDR3 has 15 amino acids. Germline V gene data show CDR1 as DFQATT and CDR2 as SNEGSKA (reference sequence). Trimming took 5 bases from V and 2 from J, leaving 19 bases between them. The chain's CDR3 is CSAPPDRTKPYEQYF. For the CDR3, the DNA is TGCAGTGCTCCCCCCGACAGGACTAAACCCTACGAGCAGTACTTC.

The table lists this clonotype with a few counts. The chain uses TRBV15 and TRBJ2-7, with D possibly being TRBD1 (5 bases). There are 14 residues in the CDR3. Deletions cut 5 bases from V and 4 bases from J, with 15 bases between. Germline CDR1 and CDR2: LNHNV and YYDKDF (reference sequence). The DNA for the CDR3 is TGTGCCACCAGCCCGGTGGGGCAGATTTACGAGCAGTACTTC. It encodes CATSPVGQIYEQYF.

This clonotype was seen many times. The J gene is TRBJ2-7, the V gene TRBV19, with D perhaps being TRBD1 or TRBD2 (5 bases each). The germline V gene encodes CDR1 LNHDA and CDR2 SQIVND (reference sequence). The V end lost 9 bases, the J end lost 4 bases, and 16 bases lay between the germline ends. The CDR3 is 13 residues long. The CDR3 here is CASSPGRPYEQYF. In DNA, the CDR3 is TGTGCCAGCAGTCCGGGACGGCCGTACGAGCAGTACTTC.

The chain is built from TRBV27 and TRBJ2-2; D might be TRBD1 or TRBD2, each matching 5 bases. This CDR3 region has 16 residues. Germline values: CDR1 MNHEY, CDR2 SMNVEV (reference sequence). V was clipped by 2 bases and J by 5 bases, with 15 bases between them. This CDR3 is CASSLGGHRATGELFF. The CDR3 DNA sequence: TGTGCCAGCAGTTTAGGGGGTCACAGAGCGACCGGGGAGCTGTTTTTT.

The rearrangement joins TRBV5-1 to TRBJ2-1; TRBD1 matches 9 bases. The junction had 6 bases not matched to a gene; V was cut back by 0 bases and J by 5 bases. Germline V gene sequence: CDR1 SGHRS, CDR2 YFSETQ. This CDR3 region has 16 residues. CDR3 in DNA: TGCGCCAGCAGCTTGGGTAGGACAGGGGACGACAATGAGCAGTTCTTC. It is translated as CASSLGRTGDDNEQFF. Combining the CDR3 with reference TRBV5-1 and TRBJ2-1 gives the whole variable domain KAGVTQTPRYLIKTRGQQVTLSCSPISGHRSVSWYQQTPGQGLQFLFEYFSETQRNKGNFPGRFSGRQFSNSRSEMNVSTLELGDSALYLCASSLGRTGDDNEQFFGPGTRLTVL.

The chain couples TRBV27 to TRBJ1-2, with TRBD1 as a possible D gene (5 bases). The length of the CDR3 is 13 residues. V lost 4 bases and J lost 4, with 10 bases in between. Germline lookup yields CDR1 MNHEY and CDR2 SMNVEV (reference sequence). The CDR3 region has the DNA TGTGCCAGCAGTTGGGACCGCGCCTATGGCTACACCTTC. It yields the protein CASSWDRAYGYTF.

This clonotype occurred many times. The genes are TRBV27 and TRBJ1-1; no definite D call. The V and J ends lost 3 bases and 0 bases respectively, with 14 bases between them. Looked up from germline, CDR1 is MNHEY and CDR2 is SMNVEV (reference sequence). The CDR3 consists of 16 residues. The CDR3 DNA reads TGTGCCAGCAGTTTGATCCCCGGACTGTTGAACACTGAAGCTTTCTTT. Translating it yields CASSLIPGLLNTEAFF.

This clonotype occurred a few times. Compared with germline, one end of the junction differs, possibly owing to a read error. The chain joins TRBV5-4 to TRBJ2-1; the match to TRBD2 covers 9 bases. Germline V gene sequence: CDR1 SGHNT, CDR2 YYREEE (reference sequence). This CDR3 region has 15 residues. The CDR3 sequence is CASSSALAGGRRTSF. As DNA, the CDR3 is TGTGCCAGCAGCTCCGCCTTGGCGGGGGGGCGAAGGACTAGCTTC.

This rearrangement joins TRBV30 to TRBJ1-1; D gene uncertain. The germline gives CDR1 GTSNPN, CDR2 SVGIG (reference sequence). V shed 1 base and J shed 1 base, with 7 bases lying between them. CDR3 size: 13 residues. The chain's CDR3 is CAWSGGANTEAFF. CDR3 DNA sequence: TGTGCCTGGAGTGGGGGAGCGAACACTGAAGCTTTCTTT.

This clonotype was detected a few times. This rearrangement joins TRBV5-6 to TRBJ2-1; either TRBD1 or TRBD2 may fit D (5 bases each). CDR1 and CDR2 from the germline V gene are SGHDT and YYEEEE. The CDR3 is 16 amino acids. Trimming removed 0 bases from V and 7 bases from J, with 17 bases in between. CDR3 sequence (DNA): TGTGCCAGCAGCTTGGGATTGGGGGAGAAAGGGAATGAGCAGTTCTTC. Translating gives CASSLGLGEKGNEQFF.

The chain joins TRBV6-4 to TRBJ1-2; 8 positions agree with TRBD1. CDR3 length: 16 amino acids. Germline V gene sequence: CDR1 MRHNA, CDR2 SNTAGT. V shed 2 bases and J 4 bases; nucleotides not matched to a gene: 9. As DNA, the CDR3 is TGTGCCAGCAGTGACGAAGGGGACAGGAAGTTCTATGGCTACACCTTC. Protein product: CASSDEGDRKFYGYTF.

The chain employs TRBV20-1 and TRBJ2-2; D possibly matches TRBD1 or TRBD2 (6 bases each). This CDR3 is built from 13 residues. Between the trimmed V and J ends, which lost 3 bases and 5 bases, there was a span of 10 bases. CDR1 and CDR2 from the germline V gene are DFQATT and SNEGSKA (reference sequence). CDR3 sequence reads: CSARGAGTGELFF. In nucleotides, the CDR3 is TGCAGTGCTAGGGGGGCGGGGACCGGGGAGCTGTTTTTT.

In this sample, this clonotype turned up a few times. The chain links TRBV20-1 to TRBJ2-3; tentative D call: TRBD2 (6 bases). Germline V CDR1 and CDR2: DFQATT, SNEGSKA (reference sequence). V lost 0 bases, J lost 2 bases, and 15 bases lay in between. The CDR3 sequence is 16 residues long. CDR3 loop: CSARDPLAVVTDTQYF. CDR3 in DNA: TGCAGTGCTAGAGATCCCTTAGCGGTAGTCACAGATACGCAGTATTTT.

This clonotype was observed a handful of times. The genes are TRBV19 and TRBJ1-1; D unresolved. CDR1 is LNHDA and CDR2 is SQIVND in the germline V gene (reference sequence). Trimming stripped 0 bases from V and 0 bases from J, with 17 bases between. CDR3 length: 18 residues. This CDR3 reads CASSIDLGRTLMNTEAFF. The CDR3 bases are TGTGCCAGTAGTATAGATCTGGGTAGGACGCTCATGAACACTGAAGCTTTCTTT.

This clonotype has a count of ten or more. The chain employs TRBV7-9 and TRBJ2-4, with a tentative D call TRBD2 (6 bases). Trimming cost V 6 bases and J 3 bases, with 9 bases left between them. The germline V gene encodes CDR1 SEHNR and CDR2 FQNEAQ (reference sequence). The CDR3 is 13 amino acids. The CDR3 coding sequence is TGTGCCAGCAGGGAGGGAAGCAAAAACATTCAGTACTTC. Residues: CASREGSKNIQYF.

Points on this clonotype: A single base separates this from a much larger clone, so it may be a read error. The CDR3 does not close with the conserved phenylalanine or tryptophan, likely indicating a read error. This chain links TRBV29-1 with TRBJ2-7, with 8 bases matching TRBD2. V shed 2 bases and J 0 bases; nucleotides not matched to a gene: 3. Germline V CDR1 and CDR2: SQVTM, ANQGSEA. This CDR3 comprises 14 residues. CDR3 loop: CSVESSGSSYEQYL. The CDR3 DNA follows: TGCAGCGTTGAATCCAGCGGGAGCTCCTACGAGCAGTACTTA.

This clonotype was recorded at least ten times. The V and J genes are TRBV12-3 or TRBV12-4 and TRBJ2-7; no clear D gene. V was trimmed by 4 bases and J by 2 bases, leaving 12 bases between them. The CDR3 length is 14 residues. Here the CDR3 reads CASSSSGSTYEQYF. The CDR3 DNA is TGTGCCAGCAGTTCCTCCGGTTCGACCTACGAGCAGTACTTC.